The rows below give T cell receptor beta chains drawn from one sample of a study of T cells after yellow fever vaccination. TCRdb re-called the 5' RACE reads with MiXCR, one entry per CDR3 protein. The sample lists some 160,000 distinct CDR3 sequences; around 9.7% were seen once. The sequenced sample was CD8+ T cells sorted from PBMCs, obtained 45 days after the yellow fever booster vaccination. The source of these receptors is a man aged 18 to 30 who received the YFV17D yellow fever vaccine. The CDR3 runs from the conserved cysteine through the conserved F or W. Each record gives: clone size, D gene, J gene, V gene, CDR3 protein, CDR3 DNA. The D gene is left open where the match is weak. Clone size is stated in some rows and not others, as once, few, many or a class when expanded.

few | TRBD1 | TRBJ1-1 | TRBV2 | CASGRTGDELNTEAFF | TGTGCCAGCGGTCGGACAGGGGATGAACTGAACACTGAAGCTTTCTTT
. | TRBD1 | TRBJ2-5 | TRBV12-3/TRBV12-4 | CASSFRDRVKETQYF | TGTGCCAGCAGTTTTCGGGACAGGGTTAAAGAGACCCAGTACTTC
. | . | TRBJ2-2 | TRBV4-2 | CASSQDMEGATGELFF | TGTGCCAGCAGCCAAGATATGGAGGGGGCCACCGGGGAGCTGTTTTTT
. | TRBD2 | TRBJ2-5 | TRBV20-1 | CSARGLAGGQETQYF | TGCAGTGCTAGAGGACTAGCGGGGGGGCAAGAGACCCAGTACTTC
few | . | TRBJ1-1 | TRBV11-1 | CASSAAWGEWDTEAFF | TGTGCCAGCAGTGCCGCGTGGGGGGAATGGGACACTGAAGCTTTCTTT
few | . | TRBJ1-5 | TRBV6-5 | CASSLAPLGPQHF | TGTGCCAGCAGTTTAGCCCCGCTGGGGCCCCAGCATTTT
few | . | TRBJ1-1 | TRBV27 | CASSFLGSEAFF | TGTGCCAGCAGTTTCCTAGGTTCTGAAGCTTTCTTT
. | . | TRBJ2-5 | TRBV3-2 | CASSPLAGTEETQYF | TGTGCCAGCAGCCCACTAGCGGGGACCGAAGAGACCCAGTACTTC
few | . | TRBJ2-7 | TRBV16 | CASSRNQGNSYEQYF | TGTGCCAGCAGCCGTAATCAGGGGAACTCCTACGAGCAGTACTTC
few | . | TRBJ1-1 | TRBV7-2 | CASRSGHLNTEAFF | TGTGCCAGCAGATCGGGACACCTGAACACTGAAGCTTTCTTT
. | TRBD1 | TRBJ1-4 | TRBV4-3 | CASSQSPGQGNEKLFF | TGCGCCAGCAGCCAGTCGCCGGGACAGGGTAATGAAAAACTGTTTTTT
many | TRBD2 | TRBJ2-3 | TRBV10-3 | CAISVTSGRTDTQYF | TGTGCCATCAGTGTGACTAGCGGACGCACAGATACGCAGTATTTT
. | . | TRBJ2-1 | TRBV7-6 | CASSSDRSSYNEQFF | TGTGCCAGCAGCTCCGACAGAAGCTCCTACAATGAGCAGTTCTTC
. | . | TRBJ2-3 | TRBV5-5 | CASSPTGFAQYF | TGTGCCAGCAGCCCAACCGGATTCGCGCAGTATTTT
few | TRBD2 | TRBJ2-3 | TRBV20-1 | CSARGGGLAILEGPDTQYF | TGCAGTGCTAGAGGGGGGGGACTAGCCATACTTGAGGGCCCAGATACGCAGTATTTT
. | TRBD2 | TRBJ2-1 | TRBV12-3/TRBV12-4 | CASSQTSGWDNEQFF | TGTGCCAGCAGCCAGACTAGCGGGTGGGACAATGAGCAGTTCTTC
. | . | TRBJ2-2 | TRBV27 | CASSLSFRGGPRAGELFF | TGTGCCAGCAGTTTATCTTTTCGGGGCGGACCCCGGGCCGGGGAGCTGTTTTTT
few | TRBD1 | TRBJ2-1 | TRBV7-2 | CASSLRLTGGFEQFF | TGTGCCAGCAGCTTACGTCTGACAGGGGGATTTGAGCAGTTCTTC
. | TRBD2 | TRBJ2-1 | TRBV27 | CASSPHFTLSGLAYNEQFF | TGTGCCAGCAGTCCCCACTTTACGCTCTCGGGACTAGCCTACAATGAGCAGTTCTTC
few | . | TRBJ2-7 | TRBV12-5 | CASGRMGSSYEQYF | TGTGCTAGTGGTCGCATGGGAAGCTCCTACGAGCAGTACTTC
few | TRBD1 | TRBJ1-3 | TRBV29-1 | CSGQGTGGNTIYF | TGCAGCGGGCAGGGGACAGGTGGAAACACCATATATTTT
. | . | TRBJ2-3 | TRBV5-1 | CASSRRQGMKDTQYF | TGCGCCAGCAGTCGACGTCAGGGGATGAAAGATACGCAGTATTTT
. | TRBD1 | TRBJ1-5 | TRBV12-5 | CASGPDRTGGNQPQHF | TGTGCTAGTGGTCCCGACAGGACAGGGGGTAATCAGCCCCAGCATTTT
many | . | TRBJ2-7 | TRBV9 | CASSVGGGTYEQYF | TGTGCCAGCAGCGTAGGAGGGGGGACCTACGAGCAGTACTTC
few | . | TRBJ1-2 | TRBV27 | CASRELTAYGYTF | TGTGCCAGCAGAGAGCTAACAGCTTATGGCTACACCTTC
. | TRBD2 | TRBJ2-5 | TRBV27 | CASSFKSGGSQETQYF | TGTGCCAGCAGTTTTAAGAGCGGGGGATCCCAAGAGACCCAGTACTTC
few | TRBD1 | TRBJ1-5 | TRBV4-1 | CASSQTGVQDQPQHF | TGCGCCAGCAGCCAGACAGGGGTTCAGGATCAGCCCCAGCATTTT
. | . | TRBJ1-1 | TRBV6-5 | CASSSGQSAFF | TGTGCCAGCAGTTCTGGGCAAAGCGCTTTCTTT
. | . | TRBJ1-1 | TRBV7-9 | CASSPRDRNTEAFF | TGTGCCAGCAGCCCCCGGGACCGAAACACTGAAGCTTTCTTT
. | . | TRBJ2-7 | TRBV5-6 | CASKSWGGYEQYF | TGTGCCAGCAAATCCTGGGGCGGTTACGAGCAGTACTTC
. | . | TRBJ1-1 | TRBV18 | CASSTPSQMNTEAFF | TGTGCCAGCTCAACGCCCTCCCAGATGAACACTGAAGCTTTCTTT
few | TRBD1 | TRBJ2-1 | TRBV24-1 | CATSDPKPGQGQVSYNEQFF | TGTGCCACCAGTGACCCGAAGCCGGGACAGGGGCAAGTCTCCTACAATGAGCAGTTCTTC
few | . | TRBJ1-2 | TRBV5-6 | CASSLGPLNYGYTF | TGTGCCAGCAGCTTGGGACCGCTTAACTATGGCTACACCTTC
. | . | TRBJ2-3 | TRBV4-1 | CASSQGIATDTQYF | TGCGCCAGCAGCCAGGGGATAGCTACAGATACGCAGTATTTT
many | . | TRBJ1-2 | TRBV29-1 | CSVENTGTNYGYTF | TGCAGCGTTGAAAACACCGGGACGAACTATGGCTACACCTTC
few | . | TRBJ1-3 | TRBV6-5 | CASIGGSGGSGNTIYF | TGTGCCAGCATTGGGGGAAGCGGGGGCTCTGGAAACACCATATATTTT
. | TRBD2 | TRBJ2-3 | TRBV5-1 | CASSPGTSNTDTQYF | TGCGCCAGCAGCCCCGGGACTAGCAACACAGATACGCAGTATTTT
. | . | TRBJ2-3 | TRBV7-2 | CASSLGPRGTRPQYF | TGTGCCAGCAGCTTAGGGCCCAGGGGAACACGCCCTCAGTATTTT
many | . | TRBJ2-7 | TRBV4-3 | CASSQEAADRRHEQYF | TGCGCCAGCAGCCAAGAAGCGGCGGATAGGCGGCACGAGCAGTACTTC
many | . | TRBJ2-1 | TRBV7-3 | CASSLGGTGLYVGEQFF | TGTGCCAGCAGCTTAGGGGGGACCGGACTTTACGTGGGTGAGCAGTTCTTC
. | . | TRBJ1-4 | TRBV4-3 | CASSQAPGFGEKLFF | TGCGCCAGCAGCCAAGCGCCAGGTTTTGGTGAAAAACTGTTTTTT
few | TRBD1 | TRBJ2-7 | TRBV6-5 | CASSRGTGKIREQYF | TGTGCCAGCAGCCGGGGGACAGGGAAAATTCGGGAGCAGTACTTC
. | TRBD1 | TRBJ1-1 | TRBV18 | CASADQGALVEAFF | TGTGCCAGCGCTGATCAGGGGGCGCTTGTTGAAGCTTTCTTT
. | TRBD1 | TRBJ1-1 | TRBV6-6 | CASSYGPQGAEVDTEAFF | TGTGCCAGCAGTTACGGCCCACAGGGGGCAGAGGTAGACACTGAAGCTTTCTTT
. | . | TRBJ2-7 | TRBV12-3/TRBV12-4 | CASSFSTVLYEQYF | TGTGCCAGCAGTTTTAGTACCGTTCTCTACGAGCAGTACTTC